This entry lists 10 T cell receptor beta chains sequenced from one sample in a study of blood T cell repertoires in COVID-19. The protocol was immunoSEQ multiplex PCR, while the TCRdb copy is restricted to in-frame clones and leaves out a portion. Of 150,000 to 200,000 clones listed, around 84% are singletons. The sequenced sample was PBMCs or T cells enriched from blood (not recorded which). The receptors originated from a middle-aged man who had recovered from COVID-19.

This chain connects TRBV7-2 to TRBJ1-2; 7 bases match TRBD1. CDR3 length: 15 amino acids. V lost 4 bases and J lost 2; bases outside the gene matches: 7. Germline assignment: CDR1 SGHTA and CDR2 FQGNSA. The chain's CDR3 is CASSSSDRPNYGYTF. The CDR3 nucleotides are TGTGCCAGCAGCTCATCGGACAGGCCGAACTATGGCTACACCTTC.

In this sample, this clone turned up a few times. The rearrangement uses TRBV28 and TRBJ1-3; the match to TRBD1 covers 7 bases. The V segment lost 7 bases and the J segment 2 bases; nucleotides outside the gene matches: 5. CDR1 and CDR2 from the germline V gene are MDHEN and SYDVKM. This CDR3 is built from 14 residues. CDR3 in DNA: TGTGCCAGCAACCCTACAGGGGCTGGAAACACCATATATTTT. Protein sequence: CASNPTGAGNTIYF. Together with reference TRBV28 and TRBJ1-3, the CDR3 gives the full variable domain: DVKVTQSSRYLVKRTGEKVFLECVQDMDHENMFWYRQDPGLGLRLIYFSYDVKMKEKGDIPEGYSVSREKKERFSLILESASTNQTSMYLCASNPTGAGNTIYFGEGSWLTVV.

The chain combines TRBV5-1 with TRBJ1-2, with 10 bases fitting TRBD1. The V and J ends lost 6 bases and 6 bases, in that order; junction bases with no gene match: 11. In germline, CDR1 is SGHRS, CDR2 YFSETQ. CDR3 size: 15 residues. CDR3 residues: CASTISGTGADGYTF. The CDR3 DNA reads TGCGCCAGCACCATATCCGGGACAGGGGCGGATGGCTACACCTTC.

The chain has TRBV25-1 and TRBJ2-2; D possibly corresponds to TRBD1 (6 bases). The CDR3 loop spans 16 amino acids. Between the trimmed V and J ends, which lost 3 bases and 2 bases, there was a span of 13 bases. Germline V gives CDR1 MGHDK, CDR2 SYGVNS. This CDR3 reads CASSDTEQGNTGELFF. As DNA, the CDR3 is TGTGCCAGCAGTGATACGGAACAGGGTAACACCGGGGAGCTGTTTTTT.

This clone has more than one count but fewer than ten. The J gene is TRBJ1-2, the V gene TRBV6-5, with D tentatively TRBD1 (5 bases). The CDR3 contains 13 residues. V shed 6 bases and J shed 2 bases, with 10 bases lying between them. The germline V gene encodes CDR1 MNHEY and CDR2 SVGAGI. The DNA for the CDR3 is TGTGCCAGCAGCAAAGGGGAAAACTATGGCTACACCTTC. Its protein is CASSKGENYGYTF.

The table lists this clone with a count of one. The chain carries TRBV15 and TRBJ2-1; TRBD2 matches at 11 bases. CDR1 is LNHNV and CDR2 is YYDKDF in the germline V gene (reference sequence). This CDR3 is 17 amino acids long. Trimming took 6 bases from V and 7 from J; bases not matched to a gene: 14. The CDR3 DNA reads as TGTGCCACCAGGCCCACTAATTCTAGCGGGGGGCGGAATGAGCAGTTCTTC. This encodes CATRPTNSSGGRNEQFF.

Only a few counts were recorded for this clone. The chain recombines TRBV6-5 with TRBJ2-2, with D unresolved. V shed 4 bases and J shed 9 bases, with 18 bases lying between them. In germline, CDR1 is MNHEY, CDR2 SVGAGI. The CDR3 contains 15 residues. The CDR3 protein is CASSLTVYGHRELFF. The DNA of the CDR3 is TGTGCCAGCAGTTTAACAGTATACGGCCACCGGGAGCTGTTTTTT.

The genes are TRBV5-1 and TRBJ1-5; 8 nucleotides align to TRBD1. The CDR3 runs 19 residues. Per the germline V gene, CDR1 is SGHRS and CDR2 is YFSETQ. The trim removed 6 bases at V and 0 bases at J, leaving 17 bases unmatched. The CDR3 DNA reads TGCGCCAGCAACCCCCGGGACAGGTTGCTTGCCTCTAGCAATCAGCCCCAGCATTTT. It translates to CASNPRDRLLASSNQPQHF.

CDR3 bases: TGTGCCAGCAGCCCGGGGACAGCTGTTGGAGCTTTCTTT. This encodes CASSPGTAVGAFF. The rearrangement links TRBV7-9 to TRBJ1-1; 7 nucleotides agree with TRBD1. The CDR3 has 13 amino acids. CDR1 is SEHNR, CDR2 FQNEAQ, per germline (reference sequence). The junction had 10 bases not matched to a gene; V was cut back by 5 bases and J by 10 bases.

The CDR3 region has the DNA TGCGCCAGCAGCTTCACGGAGAGTTCCTACAATGAGCAGTTCTTC. It specifies CASSFTESSYNEQFF. The rearrangement links TRBV5-1 to TRBJ2-1, with D unresolved. The V and J ends lost 2 bases and 1 base respectively, with 10 bases between them. The germline V gene encodes CDR1 SGHRS and CDR2 YFSETQ. The CDR3 extends over 15 amino acids.